This T cell receptor (beta chain) is from a study of molecular identifiers for immune sequencing clone quantification. General study results and limits: Sharing of a barcode by identical TCR molecules could cause highly expanded clone sizes to be underestimated.

A note on this clonotype: The antigen remains undetermined.

MiXCR, applied by TCRdb to the PCR reads, yields one record per CDR3 protein. The sample contains roughly 90,000 distinct CDR3 sequences, around 19% of which appear only once. The CDR3 contains 12 residues. V was trimmed by 3 bases and J by 6 bases, leaving 9 bases between them. Germline assignment: CDR1 SQVTM and CDR2 ANQGSEA. This rearrangement joins TRBV29-1 to TRBJ2-1, with D unresolved. Material for sequencing was naive CD8+ T cells from blood, with Jurkat cell RNA spiked in. Subset specified: FACS-sorted CD8+CD4-CCR7+CD45RA+ naive T cells. This receptor was taken from a human donor in good health. Some libraries in this study had Jurkat cell RNA spiked in. CDR3 protein: CSVELLGNEQFF. As DNA, the CDR3 is TGCAGCGTTGAGTTACTGGGCAATGAGCAGTTCTTC.